This TCR beta chain was recorded in a study of OX40 agonist ivuxolimab in advanced cancers. The V and J ends lost 6 bases and 6 bases, in that order; junction bases with no gene match: 9. CDR3 length equals 14 residues. Germline V gene lookup returns CDR1 MNHNS and CDR2 SASEGT. Data came from immunoSEQ multiplex PCR; TCRdb stores just in-frame clones and leaves some out. The table includes about 58,000 clones, roughly 89% detected once. The TCR was taken from an adult with an advanced solid tumor such as melanoma, head and neck, liver or kidney cancer. The V gene is TRBV6-1, the J gene TRBJ2-7; 9 bases line up with TRBD2. The specimen was CD4+ or CD8+ T cells sorted from blood, collected in a trial of the OX40 agonist ivuxolimab. CDR3 sequence reads: CASRRSSGKSEQYF. CDR3 nucleotide sequence: TGTGCCAGCAGACGATCTAGCGGGAAATCCGAGCAGTACTTC.